These 26 T cell receptor beta chains originate from one sample sequenced in a study of T cell repertoires in cytomegalovirus infection. One entry per CDR3 protein results from TCRdb running MiXCR on the reads. The sample includes approximately 150,000 distinct CDR3 sequences, less than 25% of them seen just once. Their target antigens are unknown. Sequences were derived from CD8+ T cells from cultured PBMCs, sampled from culture after CMV antigen stimulation. The receptors derive from a human donor in good health (CMV status not recorded). Some clones in this sample may be carry-over from other donors' samples.

The chain has TRBV7-8 and TRBJ1-3, with 7 bases aligning to TRBD1. The V segment lost 0 bases and the J segment 1 base; nucleotides outside the gene matches: 9. The CDR3 has 18 amino acids. The germline gives CDR1 SGHVS, CDR2 FQNEAQ. The CDR3 here is CASSLARQGGGSGNTIYF. CDR3 nucleotides: TGTGCCAGCAGCTTAGCCCGACAGGGAGGTGGATCTGGAAACACCATATATTTT.

The chain carries TRBV7-9 and TRBJ1-1; 8 positions agree with TRBD1. The CDR3 runs 16 residues. The V gene end was trimmed by 8 bases and the J gene end by 0 bases; junction bases not matched to a gene: 11. CDR1 is SEHNR and CDR2 is FQNEAQ in the germline V gene (reference sequence). This CDR3 reads CASDPGGLSMNTEAFF. In nucleotides, the CDR3 is TGTGCCAGCGACCCAGGGGGCCTTTCAATGAACACTGAAGCTTTCTTT. The whole variable domain, filled in from reference TRBV7-9 and TRBJ1-1, reads DTGVSQNPRHKITKRGQNVTFRCDPISEHNRLYWYRQTLGQGPEFLTYFQNEAQLEKSRLLSDRFSAERPKGSFSTLEIQRTEQGDSAMYLCASDPGGLSMNTEAFFGQGTRLTVV.

The CDR3 DNA reads TGTGCCAGCAGGACTAGCGGGGGGCAAGAGACCCAGTACTTC. As protein: CASRTSGGQETQYF. The V and J genes are TRBV12-3 or TRBV12-4 and TRBJ2-5; TRBD2 aligns across 13 bases. CDR3 length: 14 residues. J was trimmed by 2 bases and V by 6 bases; bases with no gene match: 0.

There are a few counts of this clonotype. For the CDR3, the DNA is TGTGCCAGCAGTTTAGCAGCGGGGGACACAGATACGCAGTATTTT. Its protein product is CASSLAAGDTDTQYF. This rearrangement joins TRBV28 to TRBJ2-3; 8 nucleotides match TRBD2. This CDR3 has 15 amino acids. CDR1 is MDHEN, CDR2 SYDVKM, per germline. The V segment lost 2 bases and the J segment 2 bases; nucleotides outside the gene matches: 3.

This chain links TRBV7-2 with TRBJ2-2; D possibly corresponds to TRBD2 (6 bases). Germline V gene lookup returns CDR1 SGHTA and CDR2 FQGNSA. The CDR3 has 14 amino acids. The V and J ends lost 1 base and 4 bases respectively, with 7 bases between them. CDR3 residues: CASSLVGGTGELFF. The DNA of the CDR3 is TGTGCCAGCAGCTTAGTCGGGGGCACCGGGGAGCTGTTTTTT.

This clonotype was observed at least ten times. The chain couples TRBV6-2 or TRBV6-3 to TRBJ2-7; D is tentatively TRBD1 or TRBD2 (6 bases each). The germline CDR1 and CDR2 sequences are MNHEY and SVGEGT. The V end lost 0 bases, the J end lost 3 bases, and 12 bases lay between the germline ends. The CDR3 runs 15 residues. CDR3 loop: CASSYSKRGVYEQYF. The CDR3 nucleotides read TGTGCCAGCAGTTACTCGAAGAGGGGGGTCTACGAGCAGTACTTC.

This clonotype was seen a handful of times. This chain links TRBV7-8 with TRBJ1-5, with D unresolved. Trimming took 1 base from V and 0 from J, leaving 10 bases between them. The germline V gene encodes CDR1 SGHVS and CDR2 FQNEAQ. This CDR3 has 16 residues. The CDR3 here is CASSLESAYSNQPQHF. The CDR3 DNA sequence: TGTGCCAGCAGCTTAGAGAGCGCCTATAGCAATCAGCCCCAGCATTTT.

The V and J genes are TRBV5-6 and TRBJ2-5, with D uncertain. Per germline, CDR1 SGHDT and CDR2 YYEEEE. V was trimmed by 4 bases and J by 7 bases, leaving 8 bases between them. This CDR3 region has 11 residues. CDR3 in DNA: TGTGCCAGCAGCACATTTTGGACCCAGTACTTC. It yields the protein CASSTFWTQYF.

This clonotype was recorded many times. V and J are TRBV6-2 or TRBV6-3 and TRBJ2-7; 9 bases map to TRBD2. With V trimmed by 7 bases and J by 2 bases, 9 bases remained unmatched. CDR1 MNHEY and CDR2 SVGEGT come from the germline V gene. The CDR3 consists of 15 residues. Here the CDR3 reads CASTRTSEAAYEQYF. CDR3 coding DNA: TGTGCCAGCACAAGGACTAGCGAGGCGGCCTACGAGCAGTACTTC.

The J gene is TRBJ1-1, the V gene TRBV6-2 or TRBV6-3; D possibly corresponds to TRBD1 (5 bases). Trimming shortened V by 0 bases and J by 4 bases, and 15 bases separated the two germline ends. Germline CDR1 is MNHEY and CDR2 is SVGEGT. This CDR3 is 16 amino acids long. The CDR3 coding sequence is TGTGCCAGCAGTTACTCTATCGGGGGGTCAAGCACTGAAGCTTTCTTT. The encoded protein is CASSYSIGGSSTEAFF.

This rearrangement joins TRBV7-6 to TRBJ2-3; 8 bases align to TRBD2. Germline CDR1 reads SGHVS; CDR2 reads FNYEAQ. V was pared by 5 bases and J by 3 bases, with 13 bases of the junction left unmatched. This CDR3 is 17 amino acids long. The CDR3 sequence is CASSGPIYGGETDTQYF. In DNA, the CDR3 is TGTGCCAGCAGCGGGCCCATCTACGGGGGGGAAACAGATACGCAGTATTTT.

This clonotype was detected only a few times. The chain has TRBV6-2 or TRBV6-3 and TRBJ1-1, with TRBD1 matching over 8 bases. The trim removed 6 bases at V and 2 bases at J, leaving 8 bases unmatched. Germline assignment: CDR1 MNHEY and CDR2 SVGEGT. The CDR3 runs to 15 residues. The CDR3 here is CASSQDREGNTEAFF. The CDR3 DNA reads TGTGCCAGCAGCCAGGACAGGGAGGGCAACACTGAAGCTTTCTTT.

The rearrangement joins TRBV4-1 to TRBJ2-5; D is undetermined. V lost 2 bases, J lost 4 bases, and 14 bases lay in between. The length of the CDR3 is 15 residues. The V gene's germline CDR1 is MGHRA and CDR2 YSYEKL. The CDR3 region is CASSQQDRPRETQYF. The CDR3 DNA reads as TGCGCCAGCAGCCAACAGGACCGGCCCCGAGAGACCCAGTACTTC.

V usage is TRBV10-3 and J usage is TRBJ2-2; D unclear. This CDR3 region has 14 residues. With 5 bases removed from V and 0 bases from J, the gap between germline ends came to 7 bases. Germline assignment: CDR1 ENHRY and CDR2 SYGVKD. CDR3 DNA: TGTGCCATCAGTCAGGAGACGAACACCGGGGAGCTGTTTTTT. Its protein product is CAISQETNTGELFF.

This rearrangement joins TRBV25-1 to TRBJ1-4; TRBD1 is a possible D gene (6 bases). The CDR3 extends over 16 amino acids. The V end lost 5 bases, the J end lost 0 bases, and 13 bases lay between the germline ends. Looked up from germline, CDR1 is MGHDK and CDR2 is SYGVNS. The DNA of the CDR3 is TGTGCCAGCAGTCCTCCACAGGGAACAACTAATGAAAAACTGTTTTTT. This sequence encodes CASSPPQGTTNEKLFF.

This clonotype turned up a few times. V usage is TRBV5-1 and J usage is TRBJ1-1, with D possibly matching TRBD1 (5 bases). V dropped 3 bases and J dropped 0 bases, with 15 bases sitting between them. Per the germline V gene, CDR1 is SGHRS and CDR2 is YFSETQ. This CDR3 has 16 amino acids. The CDR3 protein is CASSSRDGFMNTEAFF. CDR3 DNA: TGCGCCAGCAGCTCACGGGACGGTTTCATGAACACTGAAGCTTTCTTT.

This clonotype was observed at least ten times. The chain joins TRBV12-3 or TRBV12-4 to TRBJ1-3; 8 bases agree with TRBD1. The CDR3 contains 17 residues. V lost 4 bases to trimming and J lost 2 bases; unmatched junction nucleotides: 10. In DNA form, the CDR3 reads TGTGCCAGCAGTTCACCTCCGGACAGGGCGGCTGGAAACACCATATATTTT. Translating it yields CASSSPPDRAAGNTIYF.

This clonotype has just a few counts. The gene calls are TRBV7-6 and TRBJ1-1; 12 nucleotides align to TRBD1. The germline CDR1 and CDR2 sequences are SGHVS and FNYEAQ. The J segment lost 0 bases and the V segment lost 6 bases, leaving 5 bases of the junction unmatched. This CDR3 has 16 residues. This CDR3 is CASRSGTGGMNTEAFF. CDR3 nucleotide sequence: TGTGCCAGCAGGTCCGGGACAGGGGGCATGAACACTGAAGCTTTCTTT.

The chain employs TRBV7-9 and TRBJ1-3; D unclear. This CDR3 has 16 amino acids. The ends were cut back, 5 bases at V and 2 bases at J, with 16 bases in the middle. Germline V gene data show CDR1 as SEHNR and CDR2 as FQNEAQ (reference sequence). This CDR3 is CASSPGGPRTGNTIYF. The CDR3 nucleotides are TGTGCCAGCAGCCCCGGCGGGCCGCGCACTGGAAACACCATATATTTT.

Only a few counts were recorded for this clonotype. The rearrangement uses TRBV7-2 and TRBJ2-2; no clear D. Trimming left V 1 base short and J 1 base short, with 10 bases between. Germline lookup yields CDR1 SGHTA and CDR2 FQGNSA. The CDR3 is made up of 16 amino acids. Written as DNA, the CDR3 is TGTGCCAGCAGCTTAGGTCGGCGGTTGAACACCGGGGAGCTGTTTTTT. This codes for CASSLGRRLNTGELFF.

This clonotype was observed a few times. This chain links TRBV6-5 with TRBJ2-1; no reliable D call. Looked up from germline, CDR1 is MNHEY and CDR2 is SVGAGI. This CDR3 has 11 amino acids. Trimming removed 4 bases at V and 8 bases at J, with 6 bases between. CDR3 bases: TGTGCCAGCAGTTTCCGGGATGAGCAGTTCTTC. As protein: CASSFRDEQFF.

This rearrangement joins TRBV6-1 to TRBJ2-7, with D hard to call. CDR1 MNHNS and CDR2 SASEGT come from the germline V gene. V was trimmed by 2 bases and J by 5 bases, leaving 4 bases between them. There are 11 residues in the CDR3. The DNA of the CDR3 is TGTGCCAGCAGTGAAAGCCACGAGCAGTACTTC. Encoded protein: CASSESHEQYF.

The gene calls are TRBV7-2 and TRBJ1-2, with 7 nucleotides matching TRBD1. V lost 5 bases to trimming and J lost 7 bases; unmatched junction nucleotides: 16. CDR1 and CDR2 from the germline V gene are SGHTA and FQGNSA. The CDR3 covers 16 residues. The CDR3 loop reads CASSGHLGGGVGGYTF. In DNA, the CDR3 is TGTGCCAGCAGCGGTCACCTGGGAGGGGGCGTTGGTGGCTACACCTTC. Combining the CDR3 with reference TRBV7-2 and TRBJ1-2 gives the whole variable domain GAGVSQSPSNKVTEKGKDVELRCDPISGHTALYWYRQSLGQGLEFLIYFQGNSAPDKSGLPSDRFSAERTGGSVSTLTIQRTQQEDSAVYLCASSGHLGGGVGGYTFGSGTRLTVV.

The chain couples TRBV6-6 to TRBJ1-2; D call uncertain. Trimming removed 3 bases from V and 6 bases from J, with 8 bases in between. In germline, CDR1 is MNHNY, CDR2 SVGAGI (reference sequence). This CDR3 region has 12 residues. The CDR3 sequence is CASSYREDGYTF. The CDR3 DNA reads TGTGCCAGCAGTTATAGGGAAGATGGCTACACCTTC.

The V and J genes are TRBV12-3 or TRBV12-4 and TRBJ1-5; no clear D. V was pared by 3 bases and J by 7 bases, with 10 bases between. The CDR3 loop spans 13 amino acids. The CDR3 here is CASSFSLGQPQHF. The CDR3 DNA reads as TGTGCCAGCAGTTTTTCCCTGGGCCAGCCCCAGCATTTT.

This clonotype was detected many times. The chain joins TRBV6-5 to TRBJ1-4; D may be TRBD1 (5 bases). The CDR3 length is 13 residues. CDR1 MNHEY and CDR2 SVGAGI come from the germline V gene. V lost 0 bases and J lost 11, with 10 bases in between. This chain's CDR3 is CASSYSTGGKLFF. In DNA, the CDR3 is TGTGCCAGCAGTTACTCTACAGGTGGCAAACTGTTTTTT.